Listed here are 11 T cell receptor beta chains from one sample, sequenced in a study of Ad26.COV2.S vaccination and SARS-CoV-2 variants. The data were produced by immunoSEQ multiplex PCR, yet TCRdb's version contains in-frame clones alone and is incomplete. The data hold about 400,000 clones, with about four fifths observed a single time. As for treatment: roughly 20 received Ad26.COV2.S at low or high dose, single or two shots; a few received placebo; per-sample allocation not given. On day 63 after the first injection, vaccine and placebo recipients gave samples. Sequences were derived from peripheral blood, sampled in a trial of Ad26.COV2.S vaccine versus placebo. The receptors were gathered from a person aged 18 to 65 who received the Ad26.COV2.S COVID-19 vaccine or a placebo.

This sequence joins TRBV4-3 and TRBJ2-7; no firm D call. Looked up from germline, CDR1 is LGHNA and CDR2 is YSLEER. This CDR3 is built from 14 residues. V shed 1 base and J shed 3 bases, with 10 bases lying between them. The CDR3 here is CASSQGAGRYEQYF. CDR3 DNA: TGCGCCAGCAGCCAAGGGGCTGGGCGCTACGAGCAGTACTTC.

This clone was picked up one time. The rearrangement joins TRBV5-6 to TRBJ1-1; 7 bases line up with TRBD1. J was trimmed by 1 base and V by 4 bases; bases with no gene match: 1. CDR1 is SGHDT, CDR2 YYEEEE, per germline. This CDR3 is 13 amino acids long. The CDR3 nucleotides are TGTGCCAGCAGCAGACAGGGGAACACTGAAGCTTTCTTT. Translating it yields CASSRQGNTEAFF.

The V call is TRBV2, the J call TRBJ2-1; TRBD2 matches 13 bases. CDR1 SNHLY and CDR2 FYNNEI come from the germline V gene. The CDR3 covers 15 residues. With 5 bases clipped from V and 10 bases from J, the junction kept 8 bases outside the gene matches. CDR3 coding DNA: TGTGCCAGCAGTCCCCCCGGGACTAGCGGGAACGAGCAGTTCTTC. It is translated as CASSPPGTSGNEQFF.

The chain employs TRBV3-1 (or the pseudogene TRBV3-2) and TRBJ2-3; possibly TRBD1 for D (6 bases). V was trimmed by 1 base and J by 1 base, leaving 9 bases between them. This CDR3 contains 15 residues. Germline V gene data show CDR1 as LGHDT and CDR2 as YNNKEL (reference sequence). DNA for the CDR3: TGTGCCAGCAGCCAAGCAGGGGCCGGCACAGATACGCAGTATTTT. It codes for CASSQAGAGTDTQYF.

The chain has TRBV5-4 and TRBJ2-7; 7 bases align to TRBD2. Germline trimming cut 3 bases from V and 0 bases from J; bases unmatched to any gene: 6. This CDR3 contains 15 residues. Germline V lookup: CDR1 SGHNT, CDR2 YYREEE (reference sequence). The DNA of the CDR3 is TGTGCCAGCAGCTCCGGGGGGAGAGCCTCCTACGAGCAGTACTTC. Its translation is CASSSGGRASYEQYF.

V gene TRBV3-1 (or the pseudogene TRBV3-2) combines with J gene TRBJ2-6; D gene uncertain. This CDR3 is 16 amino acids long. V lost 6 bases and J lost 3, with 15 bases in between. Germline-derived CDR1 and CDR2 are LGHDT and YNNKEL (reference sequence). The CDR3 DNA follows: TGTGCCAGCAGTTCCCCCCGCCCCTTTGGGGCCAACGTCCTGACTTTC. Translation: CASSSPRPFGANVLTF.

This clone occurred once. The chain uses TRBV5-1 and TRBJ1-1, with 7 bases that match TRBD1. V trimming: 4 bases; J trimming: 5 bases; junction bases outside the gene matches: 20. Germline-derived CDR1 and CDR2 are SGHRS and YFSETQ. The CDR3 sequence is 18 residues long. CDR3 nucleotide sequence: TGCGCCAGCAGCCGAGCTGGCGGTGCAGGGGGACCGGGGACTGAAGCTTTCTTT. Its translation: CASSRAGGAGGPGTEAFF.

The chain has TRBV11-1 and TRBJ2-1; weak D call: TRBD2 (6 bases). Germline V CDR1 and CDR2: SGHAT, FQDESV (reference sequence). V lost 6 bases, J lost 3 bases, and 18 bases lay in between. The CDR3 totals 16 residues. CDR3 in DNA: TGTGCCAGCAGTACAAGGACCGGTAGCGGCTACAATGAGCAGTTCTTC. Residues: CASSTRTGSGYNEQFF. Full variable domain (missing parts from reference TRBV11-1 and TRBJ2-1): EAEVAQSPRYKITEKSQAVAFWCDPISGHATLYWYRQILGQGPELLVQFQDESVVDDSQLPKDRFSAERLKGVDSTLKIQPAELGDSAMYLCASSTRTGSGYNEQFFGPGTRLTVL.

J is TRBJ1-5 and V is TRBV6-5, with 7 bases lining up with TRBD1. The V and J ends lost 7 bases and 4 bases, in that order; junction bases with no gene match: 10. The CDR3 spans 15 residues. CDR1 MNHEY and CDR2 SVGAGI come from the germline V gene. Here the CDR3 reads CASNPLGQTNQPQHF. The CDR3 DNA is TGTGCCAGCAACCCCTTGGGACAGACTAATCAGCCCCAGCATTTT.

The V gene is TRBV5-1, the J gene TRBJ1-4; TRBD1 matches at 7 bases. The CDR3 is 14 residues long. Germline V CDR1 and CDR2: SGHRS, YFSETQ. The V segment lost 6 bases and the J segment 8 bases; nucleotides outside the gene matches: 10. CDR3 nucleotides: TGCGCCAGCAAGATAGGGGGCGCGGAGGAAAAACTGTTTTTT. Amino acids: CASKIGGAEEKLFF. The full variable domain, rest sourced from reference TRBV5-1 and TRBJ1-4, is KAGVTQTPRYLIKTRGQQVTLSCSPISGHRSVSWYQQTPGQGLQFLFEYFSETQRNKGNFPGRFSGRQFSNSRSEMNVSTLELGDSALYLCASKIGGAEEKLFFGSGTQLSVL.

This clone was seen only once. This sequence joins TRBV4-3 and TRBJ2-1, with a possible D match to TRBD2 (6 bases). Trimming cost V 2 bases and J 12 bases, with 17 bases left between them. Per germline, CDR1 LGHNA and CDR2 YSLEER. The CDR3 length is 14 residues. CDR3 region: CASSQIRVGEVQFF. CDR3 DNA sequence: TGCGCCAGCAGCCAAATAAGAGTCGGGGAGGTGCAGTTCTTC.